This T cell receptor (beta chain) was obtained from a study of T cell responses to AZD1222 COVID-19 vaccine. Study-wide findings and caveats: It was only after the peak T cell response that any repertoires were sampled. Clonal diversity was possibly underestimated, and white British individuals and females predominated among donors. The breadth and depth of Spike-specific TCRs increased once two AZD1222 doses had been given.

Analysis merged second doses at about 4 or about 12 weeks. The germline V and J ends were trimmed by 4 bases and 2 bases, with 13 bases remaining between them. Germline V gene lookup returns CDR1 SGHRS and CDR2 YFSETQ. The CDR3 totals 14 residues. On this clone itself: Its antigen is not identified.

Here immunoSEQ multiplex PCR was the method, and the copy in TCRdb shows in-frame clones only, minus some. This sample yields roughly 120,000 clones, of which around 93% are seen a single time; 2.5% to 3.5% belongs to the top ten. V gene TRBV5-1 combines with J gene TRBJ2-7; D tentatively fits TRBD1 or TRBD2 (5 bases each). The clonotype comes from an adult who received the AZD1222 COVID-19 vaccine. The starting material was peripheral blood, obtained 28 days after the second AZD1222 dose. CDR3 residues: CASSPRDGTYEQYF. The CDR3 DNA is TGCGCCAGCAGCCCACGGGACGGGACCTACGAGCAGTACTTC. The full variable domain, rest sourced from reference TRBV5-1 and TRBJ2-7, is KAGVTQTPRYLIKTRGQQVTLSCSPISGHRSVSWYQQTPGQGLQFLFEYFSETQRNKGNFPGRFSGRQFSNSRSEMNVSTLELGDSALYLCASSPRDGTYEQYFGPGTRLTVT.